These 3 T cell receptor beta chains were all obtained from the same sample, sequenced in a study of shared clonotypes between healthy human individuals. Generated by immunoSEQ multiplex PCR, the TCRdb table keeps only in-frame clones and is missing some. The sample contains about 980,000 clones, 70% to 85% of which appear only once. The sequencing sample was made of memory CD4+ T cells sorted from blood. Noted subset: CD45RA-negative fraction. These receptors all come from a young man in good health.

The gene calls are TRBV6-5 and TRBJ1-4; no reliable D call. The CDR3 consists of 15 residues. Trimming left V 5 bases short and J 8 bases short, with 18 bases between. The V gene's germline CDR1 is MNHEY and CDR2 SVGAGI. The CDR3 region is CASSRGPGVLEKLFF. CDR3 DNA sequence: TGTGCCAGCAGTAGAGGACCGGGTGTTCTGGAAAAACTGTTTTTT.

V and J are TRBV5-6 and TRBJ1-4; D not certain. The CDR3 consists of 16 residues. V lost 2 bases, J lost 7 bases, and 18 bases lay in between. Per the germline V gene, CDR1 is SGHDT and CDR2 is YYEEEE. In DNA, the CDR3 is TGTGCCAGCAGCTTAAGAACGGGAGTATTCGGTGAAAAACTGTTTTTT. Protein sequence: CASSLRTGVFGEKLFF.

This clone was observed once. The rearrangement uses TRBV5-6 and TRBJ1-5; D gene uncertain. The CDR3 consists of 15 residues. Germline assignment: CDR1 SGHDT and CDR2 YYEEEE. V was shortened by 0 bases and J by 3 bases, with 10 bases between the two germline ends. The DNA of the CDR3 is TGTGCCAGCAGCTTGGGGCAGATCGCCAATCAGCCCCAGCATTTT. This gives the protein CASSLGQIANQPQHF.